What follows describes a single TCR beta chain. Its specificity is not known. This entry is derived from a study of radiotherapy plus CTLA-4 blockade in lung cancer. Overall study results and limits: TCR clones of tumor origin grew in blood after radiotherapy plus ipilimumab. Response, reportedly, was best predicted by interferon-beta along with early blood T cell clone dynamics.

The germline CDR1 and CDR2 sequences are KGHSH and LQKENI. V dropped 3 bases and J dropped 3; count of bases not matched to a gene: 3. This CDR3 is 15 amino acids long. Patients in the study, people with chemo-refractory metastatic non-small-cell lung cancer, received focal radiation plus ipilimumab CTLA-4 blockade. Libraries were prepared by immunoSEQ multiplex PCR; TCRdb keeps only in-frame clonotypes and omits some of them. The sample holds tens of thousands of clones, 70% to 80% seen once. The receptor was isolated from a human donor with non-small cell lung cancer who had a complete response to radiotherapy plus ipilimumab. The chain carries TRBV18 and TRBJ2-2; 8 bases fit TRBD1. The source material was peripheral blood, sampled from a patient treated with radiotherapy plus ipilimumab. The CDR3 nucleotides are TGTGCCAGCTCACCCACAGGGGGGTACACCGGGGAGCTGTTTTTT. Residues: CASSPTGGYTGELFF.